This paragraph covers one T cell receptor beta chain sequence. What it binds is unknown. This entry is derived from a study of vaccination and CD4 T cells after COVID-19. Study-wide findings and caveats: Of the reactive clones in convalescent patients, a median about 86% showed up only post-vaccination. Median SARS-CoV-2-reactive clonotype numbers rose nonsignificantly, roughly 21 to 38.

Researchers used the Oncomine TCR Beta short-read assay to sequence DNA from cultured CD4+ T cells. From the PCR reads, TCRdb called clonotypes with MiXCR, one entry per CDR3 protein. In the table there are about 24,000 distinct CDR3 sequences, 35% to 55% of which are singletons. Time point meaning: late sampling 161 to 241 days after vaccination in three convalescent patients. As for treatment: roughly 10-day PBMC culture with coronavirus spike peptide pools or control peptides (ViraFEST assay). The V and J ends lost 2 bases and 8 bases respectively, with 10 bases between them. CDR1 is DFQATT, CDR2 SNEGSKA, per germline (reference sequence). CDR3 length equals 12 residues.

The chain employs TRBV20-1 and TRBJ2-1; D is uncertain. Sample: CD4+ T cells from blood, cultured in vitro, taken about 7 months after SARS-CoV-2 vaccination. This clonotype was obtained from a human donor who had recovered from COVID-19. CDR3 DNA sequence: TGCAGTGCTAGACAGCGCGTCGATGAGCAGTTCTTC. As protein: CSARQRVDEQFF.